This T cell receptor beta chain was recorded in a study of OX40 agonist ivuxolimab in advanced cancers. Peripheral blood came from all dose cohorts at three timepoints. The V end lost 6 bases, the J end lost 4 bases, and 25 bases lay between the germline ends. CDR3 length: 17 residues. Germline V CDR1 and CDR2: LGHNA, YNFKEQ. Clones were read by immunoSEQ multiplex PCR, and TCRdb kept only the in-frame ones, dropping some. The top ten hold roughly 7.1% of the sample, which has fewer than 85,000 clones, approximately 80% seen once. This TCR was sampled from an adult with an advanced solid tumor such as melanoma, head and neck, liver or kidney cancer. The chain employs TRBV4-2 and TRBJ2-7; TRBD1 is a possible D gene (5 bases). The sample here was CD4+ or CD8+ T cells sorted from blood, taken in a trial of the OX40 agonist ivuxolimab. In nucleotides, the CDR3 is TGTGCCAGCAGTCACGGTTACTTAGACAGTGTCCAGTACGAGCAGTACTTC. Protein product: CASSHGYLDSVQYEQYF.